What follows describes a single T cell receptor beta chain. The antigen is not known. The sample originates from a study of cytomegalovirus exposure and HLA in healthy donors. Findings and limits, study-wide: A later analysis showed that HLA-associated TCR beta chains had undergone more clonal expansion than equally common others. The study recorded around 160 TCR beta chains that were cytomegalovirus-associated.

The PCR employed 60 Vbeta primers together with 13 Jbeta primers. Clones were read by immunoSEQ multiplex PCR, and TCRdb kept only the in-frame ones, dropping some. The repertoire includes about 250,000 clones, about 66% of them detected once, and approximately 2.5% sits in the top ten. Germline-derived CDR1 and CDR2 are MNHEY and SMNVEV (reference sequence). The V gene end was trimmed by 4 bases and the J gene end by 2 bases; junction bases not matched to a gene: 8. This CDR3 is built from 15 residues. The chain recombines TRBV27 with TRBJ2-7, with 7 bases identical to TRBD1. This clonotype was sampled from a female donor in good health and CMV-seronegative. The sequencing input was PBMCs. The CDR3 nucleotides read TGTGCCAGCAGTTCGACAGGGCGATATACCTACGAGCAGTACTTC. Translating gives CASSSTGRYTYEQYF.